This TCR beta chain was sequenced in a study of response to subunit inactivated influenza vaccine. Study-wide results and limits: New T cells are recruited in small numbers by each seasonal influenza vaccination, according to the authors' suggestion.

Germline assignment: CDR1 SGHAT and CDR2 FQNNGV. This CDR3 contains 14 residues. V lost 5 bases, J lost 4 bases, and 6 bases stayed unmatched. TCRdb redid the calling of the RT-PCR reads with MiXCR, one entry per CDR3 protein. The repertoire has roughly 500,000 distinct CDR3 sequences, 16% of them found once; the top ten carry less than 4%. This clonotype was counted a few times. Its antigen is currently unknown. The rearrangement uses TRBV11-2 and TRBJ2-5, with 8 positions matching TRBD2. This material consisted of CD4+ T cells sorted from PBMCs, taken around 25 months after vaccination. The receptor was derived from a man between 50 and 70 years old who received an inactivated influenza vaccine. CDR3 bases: TGTGCCAGCAGCACAAGTCTAGCGGGAGAGACCCAGTACTTC. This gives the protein CASSTSLAGETQYF. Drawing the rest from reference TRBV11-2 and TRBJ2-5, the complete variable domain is EAGVAQSPRYKIIEKRQSVAFWCNPISGHATLYWYQQILGQGPKLLIQFQNNGVVDDSQLPKDRFSAERLKGVDSTLKIQPAKLEDSAVYLCASSTSLAGETQYFGPGTRLLVL.